The T cell receptor (beta chain) under discussion was sequenced for a study of cytomegalovirus exposure and HLA in healthy donors. In the case of this clone: Its specificity is unknown.

Study findings and constraints: Specificity of a few CMV-associated chains for CMV antigens was verified in vitro. Overall, some 160 TCR beta chains were annotated as cytomegalovirus-associated.

TCRdb's table, derived via immunoSEQ multiplex PCR, lists solely in-frame clones and lacks some. Of 150,000 or so clones detected, approximately 86% appear once; the ten largest clones hold approximately 2%. V was cut by 1 base and J by 4 bases, with 14 bases left in between. Germline-derived CDR1 and CDR2 are SGHVS and FNYEAQ. The length of the CDR3 is 15 residues. Source material: PBMCs. This receptor was obtained from a human donor in good health. The rearrangement uses TRBV7-6 and TRBJ2-7; D is possibly TRBD2 (6 bases). CDR3 coding DNA: TGTGCCAGCAGCTTAGAAGGCGGGACGGATTACGAGCAGTACTTC. Translated, it gives CASSLEGGTDYEQYF.